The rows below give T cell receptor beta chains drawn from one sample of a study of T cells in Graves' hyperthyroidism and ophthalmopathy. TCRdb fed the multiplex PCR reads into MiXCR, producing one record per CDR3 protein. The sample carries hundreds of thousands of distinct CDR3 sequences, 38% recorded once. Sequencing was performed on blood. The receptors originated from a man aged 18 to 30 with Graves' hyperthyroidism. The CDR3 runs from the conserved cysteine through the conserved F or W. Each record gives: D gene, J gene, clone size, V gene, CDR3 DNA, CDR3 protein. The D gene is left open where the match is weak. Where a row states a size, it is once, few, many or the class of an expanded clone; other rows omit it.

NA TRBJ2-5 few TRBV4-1 TGCGCCAGCAGCCAAGAGGGCTACCCGAAAGAGACCCAGTACTTT CASSQEGYPKETQYF
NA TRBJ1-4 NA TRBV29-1 NA CSVEAGDGQPQHFEKLFF
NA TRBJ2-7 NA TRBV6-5 TGTGCCAGCAGTTTACGGACGGAACTCTACGAGCAGTACTTC CASSLRTELYEQYF
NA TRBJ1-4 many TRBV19 TGTGCCAGTAGTATAGCAGGGCAGAGGAATGAAAAACTGTTTTTT CASSIAGQRNEKLFF
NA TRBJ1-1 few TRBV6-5 TGTGCCAGCAGCTACAGTAGAAGGGACACTGAAGCTTTCTTT CASSYSRRDTEAFF
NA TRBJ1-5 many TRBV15 TGTGCCACCAGCAGTTTAGGGAGTCAGCCCCAGCATTTT CATSSLGSQPQHF
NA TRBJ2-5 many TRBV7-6 TGTGCCAGCAGCCCCGGGGGCGGGACCAAAGAGACCCAGTACTTC CASSPGGGTKETQYF
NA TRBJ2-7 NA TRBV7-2 TGTGCCAGCTCCATCCAGGAGGGCCGAAACGAGCAGTACTTC CASSIQEGRNEQYF
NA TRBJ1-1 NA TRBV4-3 TGCGCCAGCAGCCAAGATAGATTTGGGAACACTGAAGCTTTCTTT CASSQDRFGNTEAFF
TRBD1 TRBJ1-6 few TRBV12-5 TGTGCTAGTGGTTTGGCACAGGGGGGTTCACCCCTCCACTTT CASGLAQGGSPLHF